The entry below describes one TCR beta chain. Its antigen is undetermined. The sample is drawn from a study of beta chain features in type 1 diabetes. Study-level points and caveats: A pattern of fewer insertions and more deletions at VDJ junctions was seen in type 1 diabetes patients. High-TCR-expressing cells could be over-represented by cDNA sequencing. HLA influence on TCRB rearrangement stayed unresolved here.

All of the isolated RNA was reverse transcribed, so expressed TCRB transcripts were sequenced. Data came from immunoSEQ multiplex PCR; TCRdb stores just in-frame clones and leaves some out. The table has roughly 140,000 clones, 6.9% seen once; the top ten hold roughly 1.4%. In germline, CDR1 is MNHEY, CDR2 SMNVEV (reference sequence). V trimming: 3 bases; J trimming: 3 bases; junction bases outside the gene matches: 11. There are 17 residues in the CDR3. The V call is TRBV27, the J call TRBJ1-1, with 9 positions matching TRBD1. The receptor was derived from a woman aged 25 to 39 in good health. Material for sequencing was central memory CD4+ T cells from blood. The CDR3 is CASSFVSTGGGHTEAFF. CDR3 in DNA: TGTGCCAGCAGTTTCGTTTCGACAGGGGGAGGACACACTGAAGCTTTCTTT.